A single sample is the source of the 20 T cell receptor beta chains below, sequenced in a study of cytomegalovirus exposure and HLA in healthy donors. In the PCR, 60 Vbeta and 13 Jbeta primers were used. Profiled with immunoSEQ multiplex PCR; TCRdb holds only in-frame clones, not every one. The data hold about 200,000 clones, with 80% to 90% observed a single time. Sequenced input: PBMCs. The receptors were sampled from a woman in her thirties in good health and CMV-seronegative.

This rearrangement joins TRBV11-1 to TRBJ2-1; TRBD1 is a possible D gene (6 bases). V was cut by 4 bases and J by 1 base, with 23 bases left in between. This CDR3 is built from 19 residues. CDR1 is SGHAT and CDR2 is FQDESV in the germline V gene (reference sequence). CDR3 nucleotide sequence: TGTGCCAGCAGCTCCGCCCCCTACCGGACAGAATGGTCCTACAATGAGCAGTTCTTC. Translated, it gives CASSSAPYRTEWSYNEQFF.

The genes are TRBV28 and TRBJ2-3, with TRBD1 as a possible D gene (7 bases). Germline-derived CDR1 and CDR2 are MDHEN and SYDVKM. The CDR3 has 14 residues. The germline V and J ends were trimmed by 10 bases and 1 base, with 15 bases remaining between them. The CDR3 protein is CATGGIWGTDTQYF. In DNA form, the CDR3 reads TGTGCCACAGGGGGGATTTGGGGCACAGATACGCAGTATTTT.

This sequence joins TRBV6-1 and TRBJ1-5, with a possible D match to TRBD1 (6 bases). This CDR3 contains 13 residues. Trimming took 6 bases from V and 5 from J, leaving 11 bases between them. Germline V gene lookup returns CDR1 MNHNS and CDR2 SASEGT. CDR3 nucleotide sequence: TGTGCCAGCAGAACAGGGTTCGATCAGCCCCAGCATTTT. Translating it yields CASRTGFDQPQHF.

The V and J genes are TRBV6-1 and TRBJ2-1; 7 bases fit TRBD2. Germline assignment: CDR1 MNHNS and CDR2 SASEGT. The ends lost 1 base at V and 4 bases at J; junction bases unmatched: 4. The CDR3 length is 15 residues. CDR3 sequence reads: CASSEGLAVYNEQFF. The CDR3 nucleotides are TGTGCCAGCAGTGAAGGGCTAGCGGTATACAATGAGCAGTTCTTC.

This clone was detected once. The CDR3 region has the DNA TGTGCCAGCAGTTTGGGGACAGGACACCAAGAGACCCAGTACTTC. Its protein product is CASSLGTGHQETQYF. The chain is built from TRBV27 and TRBJ2-5, with 8 bases matching TRBD1. CDR3 length equals 15 residues. V was clipped by 3 bases and J by 0 bases; unmatched bases: 3. Germline loops: CDR1 MNHEY, CDR2 SMNVEV (reference sequence).

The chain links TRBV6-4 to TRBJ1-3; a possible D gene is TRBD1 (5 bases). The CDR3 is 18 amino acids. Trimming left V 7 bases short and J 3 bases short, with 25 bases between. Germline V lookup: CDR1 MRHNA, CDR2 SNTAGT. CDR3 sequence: CASTQPPPQGAVGNTIYF. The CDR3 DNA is TGTGCCAGCACCCAGCCCCCTCCGCAGGGCGCGGTTGGAAACACCATATATTTT.

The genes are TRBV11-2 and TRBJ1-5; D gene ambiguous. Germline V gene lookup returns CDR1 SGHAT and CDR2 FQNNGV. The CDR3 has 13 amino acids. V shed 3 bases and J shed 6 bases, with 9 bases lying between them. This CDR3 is CASSFSFGQPQHF. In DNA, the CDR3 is TGTGCCAGCAGCTTTTCTTTCGGTCAGCCCCAGCATTTT.

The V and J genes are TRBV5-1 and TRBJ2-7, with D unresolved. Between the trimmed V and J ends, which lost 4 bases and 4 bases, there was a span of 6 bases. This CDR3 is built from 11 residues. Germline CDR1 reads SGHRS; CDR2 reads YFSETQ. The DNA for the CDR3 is TGCGCCAGCAGCACATCATACGAGCAGTACTTC. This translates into CASSTSYEQYF.

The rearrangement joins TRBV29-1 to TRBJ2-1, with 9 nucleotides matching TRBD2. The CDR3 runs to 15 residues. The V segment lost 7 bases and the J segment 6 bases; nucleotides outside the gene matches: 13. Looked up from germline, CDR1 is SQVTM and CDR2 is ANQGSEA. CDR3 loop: CSADVSGSKPNEQFF. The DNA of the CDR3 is TGCAGCGCCGACGTTAGCGGGAGTAAACCCAATGAGCAGTTCTTC.

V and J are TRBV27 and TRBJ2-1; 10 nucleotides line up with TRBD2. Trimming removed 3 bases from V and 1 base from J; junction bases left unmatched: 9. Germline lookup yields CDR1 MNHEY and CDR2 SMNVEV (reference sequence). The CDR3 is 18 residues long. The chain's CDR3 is CASSLRLAGVPSYNEQFF. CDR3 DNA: TGTGCCAGCAGTTTGCGTCTAGCGGGGGTACCGTCCTACAATGAGCAGTTCTTC.

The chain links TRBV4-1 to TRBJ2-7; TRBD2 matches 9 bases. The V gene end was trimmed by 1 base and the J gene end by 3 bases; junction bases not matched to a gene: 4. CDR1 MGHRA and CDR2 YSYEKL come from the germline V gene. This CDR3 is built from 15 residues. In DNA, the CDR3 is TGCGCCAGCAGCCAAGGACCAGCGGGGGGCTACGAGCAGTACTTC. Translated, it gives CASSQGPAGGYEQYF.

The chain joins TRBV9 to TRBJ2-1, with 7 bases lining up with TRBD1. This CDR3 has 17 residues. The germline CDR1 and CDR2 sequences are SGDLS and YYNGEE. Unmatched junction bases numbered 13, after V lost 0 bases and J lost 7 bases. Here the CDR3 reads CASSVGSGTESINEQFF. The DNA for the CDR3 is TGTGCCAGCAGCGTAGGATCCGGGACAGAGAGCATAAATGAGCAGTTCTTC.

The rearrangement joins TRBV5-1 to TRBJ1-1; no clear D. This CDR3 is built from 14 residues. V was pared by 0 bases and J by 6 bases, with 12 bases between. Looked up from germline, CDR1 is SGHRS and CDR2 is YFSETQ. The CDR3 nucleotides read TGCGCCAGCAGCTTGGGGCACCGCGGCGCTGAAGCTTTCTTT. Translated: CASSLGHRGAEAFF.

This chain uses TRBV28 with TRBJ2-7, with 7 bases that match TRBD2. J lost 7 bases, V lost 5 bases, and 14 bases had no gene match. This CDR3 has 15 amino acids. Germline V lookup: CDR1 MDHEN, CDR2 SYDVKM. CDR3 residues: CASSATSAGSEEQYF. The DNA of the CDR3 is TGTGCCAGCAGTGCCACTAGCGCCGGAAGTGAGGAGCAGTACTTC.

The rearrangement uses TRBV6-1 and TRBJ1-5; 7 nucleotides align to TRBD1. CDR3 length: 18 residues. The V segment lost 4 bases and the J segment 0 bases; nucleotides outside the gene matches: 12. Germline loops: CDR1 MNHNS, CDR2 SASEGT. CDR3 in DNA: TGTGCCAGCAGTGCCTTTCGGACAGGCCCCTATAGCAATCAGCCCCAGCATTTT. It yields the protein CASSAFRTGPYSNQPQHF.

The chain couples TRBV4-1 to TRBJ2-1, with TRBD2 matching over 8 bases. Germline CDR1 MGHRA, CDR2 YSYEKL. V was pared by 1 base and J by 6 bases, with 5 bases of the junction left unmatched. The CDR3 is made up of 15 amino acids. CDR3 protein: CASSQGGGLGNEQFF. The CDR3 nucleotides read TGCGCCAGCAGCCAAGGCGGGGGGCTAGGCAATGAGCAGTTCTTC.

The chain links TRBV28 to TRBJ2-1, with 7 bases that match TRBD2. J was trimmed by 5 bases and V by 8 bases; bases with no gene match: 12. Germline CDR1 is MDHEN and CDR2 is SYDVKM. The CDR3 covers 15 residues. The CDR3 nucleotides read TGTGCCAGCTCGTCCGCGGGGGAGTCCGACAATGAGCAGTTCTTC. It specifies CASSSAGESDNEQFF.

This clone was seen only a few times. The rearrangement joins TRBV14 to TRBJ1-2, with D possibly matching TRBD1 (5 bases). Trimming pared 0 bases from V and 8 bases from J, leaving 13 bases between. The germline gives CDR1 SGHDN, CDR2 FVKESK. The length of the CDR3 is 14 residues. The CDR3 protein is CASSQDNGHRGYTF. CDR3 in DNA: TGTGCCAGCAGCCAAGATAATGGACATAGGGGCTACACCTTC.

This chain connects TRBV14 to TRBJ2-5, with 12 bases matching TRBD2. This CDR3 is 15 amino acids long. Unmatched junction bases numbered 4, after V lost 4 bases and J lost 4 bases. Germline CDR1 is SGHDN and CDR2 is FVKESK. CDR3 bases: TGTGCCAGCAGCCGTCTAGCGGGAGGGGGAGAGACCCAGTACTTC. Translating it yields CASSRLAGGGETQYF.

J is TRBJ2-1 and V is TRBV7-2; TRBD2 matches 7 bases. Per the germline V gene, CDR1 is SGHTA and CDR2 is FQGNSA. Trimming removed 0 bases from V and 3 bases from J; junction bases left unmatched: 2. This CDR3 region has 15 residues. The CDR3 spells CASSLAGGNYNEQFF. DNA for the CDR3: TGTGCCAGCAGCTTAGCGGGAGGGAACTACAATGAGCAGTTCTTC. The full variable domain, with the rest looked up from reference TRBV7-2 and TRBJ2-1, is GAGVSQSPSNKVTEKGKDVELRCDPISGHTALYWYRQSLGQGLEFLIYFQGNSAPDKSGLPSDRFSAERTGGSVSTLTIQRTQQEDSAVYLCASSLAGGNYNEQFFGPGTRLTVL.